The 22 T cell receptor beta chains in this list originate from one sample, sequenced in a study of T cells in Graves' hyperthyroidism and ophthalmopathy. Amplified TCR beta CDR3 regions came from RNA transcripts. First-round RT-PCR of the TCR CDR3 relied on the HTBI primer set. TCRdb passed the multiplex PCR reads through MiXCR, listing each CDR3 protein once. The sample lists some 650,000 distinct CDR3 sequences, roughly 16% occurring once. Sequencing input: blood. These receptors all come from a woman aged 35 to 49 with Graves' ophthalmopathy.

Many counts were recorded for this clonotype. The rearrangement joins TRBV27 to TRBJ2-5; D possibly matches TRBD1 or TRBD2 (6 bases each). From germline, CDR1 is MNHEY and CDR2 SMNVEV (reference sequence). CDR3 size: 15 residues. V gave up 1 base and J gave up 4 bases, with 13 bases separating them. The CDR3 here is CASSLYGGQGETQYF. For the CDR3, the DNA is TGTGCCAGCAGTTTATATGGGGGGCAAGGAGAGACCCAGTACTTC.

This clonotype was counted ten times or more. V gene TRBV2 combines with J gene TRBJ1-1; a weak D match, TRBD1 (6 bases). The length of the CDR3 is 12 residues. The germline CDR1 and CDR2 sequences are SNHLY and FYNNEI. V was pared by 5 bases and J by 5 bases, with 9 bases between. As DNA, the CDR3 is TGTGCCAGCAGTCCAGGGGAAACTGAAGCTTTCTTT. Translating it yields CASSPGETEAFF.

This clonotype was recorded many times. The chain has TRBV30 and TRBJ2-2, with 7 bases matching TRBD2. The CDR3 is 13 residues long. Germline V CDR1 and CDR2: GTSNPN, SVGIG (reference sequence). The V and J ends lost 4 bases and 5 bases, in that order; junction bases with no gene match: 4. CDR3 nucleotide sequence: TGTGCCTGGAACCGGGGACTAACCGGGGAGCTGTTTTTT. This codes for CAWNRGLTGELFF. Together with reference TRBV30 and TRBJ2-2, the CDR3 gives the full variable domain: SQTIHQWPATLVQPVGSPLSLECTVEGTSNPNLYWYRQAAGRGLQLLFYSVGIGQISSEVPQNLSASRPQDRQFILSSKKLLLSDSGFYLCAWNRGLTGELFFGEGSRLTVL.

The rearrangement uses TRBV25-1 and TRBJ2-7; the match to TRBD2 covers 8 bases. CDR3 length: 15 amino acids. J gave up 3 bases and V 0 bases, and 4 bases lay outside the gene matches. Germline V gene sequence: CDR1 MGHDK, CDR2 SYGVNS. This CDR3 reads CASSEYSGGGYEQYF. The CDR3 nucleotides are TGTGCCAGCAGTGAATATTCGGGAGGGGGCTACGAGCAGTACTTC.

This clonotype was counted between two and nine times. The chain recombines TRBV19 with TRBJ1-5; tentative D call: TRBD1 (5 bases). The CDR3 contains 14 residues. Germline CDR1 LNHDA, CDR2 SQIVND (reference sequence). V was pared by 6 bases and J by 2 bases, with 11 bases between. This CDR3 is CASSGGIGNQPQHF. CDR3 DNA: TGTGCCAGTAGCGGGGGAATTGGCAATCAGCCCCAGCATTTT.

This clonotype has more than one count but fewer than ten. This chain links TRBV20-1 with TRBJ1-4; 7 bases match TRBD1. The V and J ends lost 7 bases and 4 bases, in that order; junction bases with no gene match: 15. In germline, CDR1 is DFQATT, CDR2 SNEGSKA (reference sequence). The CDR3 runs 16 residues. CDR3 sequence: CSVVDGRGLGNEKLFF. In nucleotides, the CDR3 is TGCAGTGTCGTAGATGGTAGGGGGCTGGGTAATGAAAAACTGTTTTTT.

This clonotype came up many times. This sequence joins TRBV6-6 and TRBJ1-1; D gene ambiguous. Trimming took off 2 bases at V and 7 bases at J, with 11 bases between the two ends. The CDR3 totals 13 residues. CDR1 is MNHNY and CDR2 is SVGAGI in the germline V gene (reference sequence). This CDR3 reads CASSYRRVGEAFF. CDR3 coding DNA: TGTGCCAGCAGTTACAGGCGGGTAGGTGAAGCTTTCTTT.

This clonotype was seen repeatedly, ten times or more. The rearrangement links TRBV7-6 to TRBJ2-3; D perhaps matches TRBD2 (6 bases). CDR1 and CDR2 (germline): SGHVS, FNYEAQ. CDR3 length: 14 residues. V dropped 4 bases and J dropped 2 bases, with 10 bases sitting between them. The CDR3 DNA is TGTGCCAGCAGCTCGGGACTGAACACAGATACGCAGTATTTT. Translated, it gives CASSSGLNTDTQYF.

This clonotype has at least ten counts. This rearrangement joins TRBV28 to TRBJ1-2, with 7 bases identical to TRBD1. Per germline, CDR1 MDHEN and CDR2 SYDVKM. After removal of 5 bases from V and 6 bases from J, the junction contained 6 bases not matched to a gene. The CDR3 contains 13 residues. The CDR3 DNA reads TGTGCCAGCAGTCGGCAGGGGGAAGATGGCTACACCTTC. As protein: CASSRQGEDGYTF.

This clonotype has more than one count but fewer than ten. The V gene is TRBV6-2 or TRBV6-3, the J gene TRBJ2-4, with D possibly TRBD2 on 5 matching bases. V was trimmed by 6 bases and J by 3 bases, leaving 18 bases between them. CDR1 MNHEY and CDR2 SVGEGT come from the germline V gene. This CDR3 has 16 residues. As DNA, the CDR3 is TGTGCCAGCAGGCAAAGCGGAGCGGTGAGCAAAAACATTCAGTACTTC. Protein sequence: CASRQSGAVSKNIQYF.

This rearrangement joins TRBV5-1 to TRBJ2-7, with D perhaps matching TRBD1 (5 bases). V gave up 0 bases and J gave up 5 bases, with 9 bases separating them. From germline, CDR1 is SGHRS and CDR2 YFSETQ. This CDR3 has 13 residues. CDR3 region: CASSLADSNEQYF. CDR3 sequence (DNA): TGCGCCAGCAGCTTGGCCGACAGTAACGAGCAGTACTTC.

This clonotype was detected a few times. The chain couples TRBV12-3 or TRBV12-4 to TRBJ2-7; 7 bases map to TRBD2. The V and J ends lost 7 bases and 3 bases, in that order; junction bases with no gene match: 12. The CDR3 covers 15 residues. CDR3 nucleotides: TGTGCCAGCAATAACCCCGGGGGAGGGATCTACGAGCAGTACTTC. Translation: CASNNPGGGIYEQYF.

This clonotype was observed at least ten times. The chain couples TRBV29-1 to TRBJ1-1, with D unresolved. V was pared by 0 bases and J by 8 bases, with 13 bases between. Per the germline V gene, CDR1 is SQVTM and CDR2 is ANQGSEA. The CDR3 covers 13 residues. As DNA, the CDR3 is TGCAGCGTTGAAGACCCCGATCGGGTAGAAGCTTTCTTT. Its translation is CSVEDPDRVEAFF.

This clonotype has a count of ten or more. The chain links TRBV5-1 to TRBJ2-3; D remains ambiguous. The length of the CDR3 is 13 residues. The germline gives CDR1 SGHRS, CDR2 YFSETQ. V was shortened by 1 base and J by 2 bases, with 5 bases between the two germline ends. The CDR3 DNA reads as TGCGCCAGCAGCTTGCTAGACACAGATACGCAGTATTTT. As protein: CASSLLDTDTQYF.

In this sample, this clonotype turned up a few times. This sequence joins TRBV18 and TRBJ2-5; perhaps TRBD2 as D (6 bases). The CDR3 runs 14 residues. Germline V gives CDR1 KGHSH, CDR2 LQKENI. V was shortened by 3 bases and J by 5 bases, with 13 bases between the two germline ends. The CDR3 sequence: CASSPLGLKETQYF. As DNA, the CDR3 is TGTGCCAGCTCACCCCTGGGACTGAAGGAGACCCAGTACTTC.

This clonotype was seen ten or more times. The CDR3 region has the DNA TGTGCCACCAGCACCGGACAGGGCGTTGCCGGGGAGCTGTTTTTT. It yields the protein CATSTGQGVAGELFF. The chain uses TRBV15 and TRBJ2-2; 8 nucleotides line up with TRBD1. Germline CDR1 LNHNV, CDR2 YYDKDF (reference sequence). The CDR3 runs to 15 residues. With 4 bases clipped from V and 6 bases from J, the junction kept 7 bases outside the gene matches.

This clonotype was recorded at least ten times. V gene TRBV5-1 combines with J gene TRBJ2-7; the match to TRBD1 covers 7 bases. Germline CDR1 SGHRS, CDR2 YFSETQ. CDR3 size: 13 residues. V gave up 3 bases and J gave up 6 bases; unmatched junction bases: 6. The CDR3 DNA is TGCGCCAGCAGCTGGGACAGCTTGCTCGAGCAGTACTTC. It is translated as CASSWDSLLEQYF.

V and J are TRBV11-2 and TRBJ2-4; D is uncertain. V dropped 1 base and J dropped 6 bases, with 13 bases sitting between them. This CDR3 has 15 amino acids. Germline CDR1 and CDR2: SGHAT and FQNNGV. The CDR3 loop reads CASSLVDSDVNIQYF. The CDR3 DNA follows: TGTGCCAGCAGCTTAGTCGACTCAGACGTAAACATTCAGTACTTC.

Concerning this clonotype itself: At one boundary the junction diverges from the germline segment, which might be a read error. This chain links TRBV6-9 with TRBJ1-2; D is uncertain. The CDR3 covers 13 residues. The germline V gene has CDR1 MNHGY and CDR2 SVAAGI. This CDR3 reads CTSSPFANYGYTF. The DNA of the CDR3 is TGTACCAGCAGCCCATTCGCTAACTATGGCTACACCTTC.

This clonotype has at least ten counts. This chain uses TRBV20-1 with TRBJ2-1; a weak D match, TRBD2 (6 bases). Trimming took 0 bases from V and 8 from J, leaving 8 bases between them. The CDR3 runs 12 residues. CDR1 is DFQATT and CDR2 is SNEGSKA in the germline V gene (reference sequence). The CDR3 DNA is TGCAGTGCTAGAGATTGGGAGGATGAGCAGTTCTTC. Protein product: CSARDWEDEQFF.

This clonotype was counted once. The chain recombines TRBV6-5 with TRBJ2-1; a weak D match, TRBD2 (5 bases). The V end was cut by 0 bases, the J end by 6 bases, with 6 bases between. The CDR3 consists of 13 residues. The germline V gene has CDR1 MNHEY and CDR2 SVGAGI. The CDR3 bases are TGTGCCAGCAGTTACTCGGCGGGCAATGAGCAGTTCTTC. It yields the protein CASSYSAGNEQFF.

Of note for this clonotype: One end of the junction varies from germline; a read error may be responsible. The V and J genes are TRBV11-2 and TRBJ2-4; 7 nucleotides line up with TRBD1. The CDR3 sequence is 13 residues long. Germline V gene lookup returns CDR1 SGHAT and CDR2 FQNNGV. The CDR3 loop is CASSLGGPDIQYF. The CDR3 DNA is TGTGCCAGCAGTTTAGGGGGCCCGGACATTCAGTACTTC.